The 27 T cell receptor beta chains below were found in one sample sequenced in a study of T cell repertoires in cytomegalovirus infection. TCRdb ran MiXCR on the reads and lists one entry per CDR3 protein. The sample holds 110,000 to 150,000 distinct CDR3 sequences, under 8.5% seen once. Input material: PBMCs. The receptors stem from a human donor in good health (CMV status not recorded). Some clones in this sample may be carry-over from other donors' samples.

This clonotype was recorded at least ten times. CDR3 protein: CASGGQLQRAYNEQFF. The CDR3 DNA is TGTGCCAGCGGAGGGCAGCTCCAGAGGGCCTACAATGAGCAGTTCTTC. The chain links TRBV7-8 to TRBJ2-1; possible D gene TRBD2, 6 bases. V lost 8 bases, J lost 2 bases, and 19 bases lay in between. The CDR3 runs 16 residues. Germline CDR1 SGHVS, CDR2 FQNEAQ.

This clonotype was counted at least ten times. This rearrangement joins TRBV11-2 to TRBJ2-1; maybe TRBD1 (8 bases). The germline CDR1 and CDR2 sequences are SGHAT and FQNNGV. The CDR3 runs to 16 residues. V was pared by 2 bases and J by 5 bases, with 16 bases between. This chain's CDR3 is CASSLNTGGGHNEQFF. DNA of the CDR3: TGTGCCAGCAGCTTAAACACAGGGGGGGGGCACAATGAGCAGTTCTTC.

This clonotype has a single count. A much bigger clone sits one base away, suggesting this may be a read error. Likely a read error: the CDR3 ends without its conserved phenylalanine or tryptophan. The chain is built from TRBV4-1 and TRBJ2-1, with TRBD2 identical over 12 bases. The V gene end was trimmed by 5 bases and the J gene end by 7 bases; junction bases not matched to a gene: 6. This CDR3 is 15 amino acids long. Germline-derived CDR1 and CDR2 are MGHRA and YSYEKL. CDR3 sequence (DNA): TGCGCCAGCAGCACCGGGACTAGCGGGTGGAATGAGCAGTTCTTA. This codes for CASSTGTSGWNEQFL.

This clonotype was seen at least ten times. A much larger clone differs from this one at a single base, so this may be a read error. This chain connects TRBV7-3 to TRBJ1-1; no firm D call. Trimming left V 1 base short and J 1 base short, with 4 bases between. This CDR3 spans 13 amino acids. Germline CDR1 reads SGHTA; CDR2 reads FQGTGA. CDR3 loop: CASSLKENTEAFF. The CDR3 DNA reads TGTGCCAGCAGCTTAAAGGAGAACACTGAAGCTTTCTTT.

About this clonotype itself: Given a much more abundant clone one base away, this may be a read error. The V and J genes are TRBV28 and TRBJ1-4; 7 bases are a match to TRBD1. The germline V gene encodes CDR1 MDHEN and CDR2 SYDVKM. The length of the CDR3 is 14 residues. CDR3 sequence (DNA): TGTGCCAACAGTCCCTCAGGGGGACGGGAAAAACTGTTTTTT. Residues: CANSPSGGREKLFF. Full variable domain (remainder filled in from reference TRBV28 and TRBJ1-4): DVKVTQSSRYLVKRTGEKVFLECVQDMDHENMFWYRQDPGLGLRLIYFSYDVKMKEKGDIPEGYSVSREKKERFSLILESASTNQTSMYLCANSPSGGREKLFFGSGTQLSVL.

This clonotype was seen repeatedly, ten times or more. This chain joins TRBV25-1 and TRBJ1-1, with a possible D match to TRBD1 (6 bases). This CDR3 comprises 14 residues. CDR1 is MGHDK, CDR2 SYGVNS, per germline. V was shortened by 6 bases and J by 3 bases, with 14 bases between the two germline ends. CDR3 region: CASRPLGGDTEAFF. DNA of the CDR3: TGTGCCAGCAGACCCCTAGGGGGGGACACTGAAGCTTTCTTT.

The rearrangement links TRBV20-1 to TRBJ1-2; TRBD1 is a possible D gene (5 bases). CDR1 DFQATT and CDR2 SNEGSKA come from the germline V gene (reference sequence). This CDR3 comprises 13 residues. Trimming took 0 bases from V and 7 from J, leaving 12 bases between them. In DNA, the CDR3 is TGCAGTGCTAGAGATTCAGGGAAAGGTGGCTACACCTTC. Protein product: CSARDSGKGGYTF.

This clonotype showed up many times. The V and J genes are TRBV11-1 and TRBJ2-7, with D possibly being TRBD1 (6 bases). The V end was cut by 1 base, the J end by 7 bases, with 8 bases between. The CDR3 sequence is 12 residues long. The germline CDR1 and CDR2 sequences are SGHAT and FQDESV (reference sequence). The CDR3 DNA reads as TGTGCCAGCAGCTTAGGGCAGGGGGAGCAGTACTTC. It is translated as CASSLGQGEQYF.

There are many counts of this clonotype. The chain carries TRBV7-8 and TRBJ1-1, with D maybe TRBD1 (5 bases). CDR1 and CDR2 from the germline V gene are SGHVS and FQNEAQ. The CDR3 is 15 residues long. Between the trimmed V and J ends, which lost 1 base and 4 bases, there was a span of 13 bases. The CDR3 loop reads CASSLVPGLATEAFF. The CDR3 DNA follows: TGTGCCAGCAGCTTAGTCCCGGGACTAGCCACTGAAGCTTTCTTT.

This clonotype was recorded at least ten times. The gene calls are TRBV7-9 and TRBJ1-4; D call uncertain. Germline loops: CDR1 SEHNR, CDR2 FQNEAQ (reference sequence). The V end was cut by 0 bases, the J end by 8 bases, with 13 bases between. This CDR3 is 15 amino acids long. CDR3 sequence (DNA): TGTGCCAGCAGCTTAGCGTCTGGGGTGTCAGAAAAACTGTTTTTT. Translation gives CASSLASGVSEKLFF.

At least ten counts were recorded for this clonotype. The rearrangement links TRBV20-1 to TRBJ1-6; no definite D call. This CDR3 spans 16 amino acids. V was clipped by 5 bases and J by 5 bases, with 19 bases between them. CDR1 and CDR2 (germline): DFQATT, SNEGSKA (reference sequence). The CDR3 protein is CSAEEGTTSNNSPLHF. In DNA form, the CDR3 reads TGCAGTGCTGAGGAGGGAACCACAAGTAATAATTCACCCCTCCACTTT.

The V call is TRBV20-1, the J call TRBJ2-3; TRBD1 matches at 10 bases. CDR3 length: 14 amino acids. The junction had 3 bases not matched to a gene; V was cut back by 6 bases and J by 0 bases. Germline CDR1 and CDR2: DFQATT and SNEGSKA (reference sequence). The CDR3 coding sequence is TGCAGTGCCTGGACAGGGGGTAGCACAGATACGCAGTATTTT. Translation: CSAWTGGSTDTQYF.

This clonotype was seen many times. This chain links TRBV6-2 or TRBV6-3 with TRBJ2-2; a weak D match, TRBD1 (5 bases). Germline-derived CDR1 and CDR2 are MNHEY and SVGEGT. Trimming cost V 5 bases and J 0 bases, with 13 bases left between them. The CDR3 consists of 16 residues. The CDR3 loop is CASSPLVGPNTGELFF. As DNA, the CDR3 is TGTGCCAGCAGTCCGCTCGTGGGGCCGAACACCGGGGAGCTGTTTTTT.

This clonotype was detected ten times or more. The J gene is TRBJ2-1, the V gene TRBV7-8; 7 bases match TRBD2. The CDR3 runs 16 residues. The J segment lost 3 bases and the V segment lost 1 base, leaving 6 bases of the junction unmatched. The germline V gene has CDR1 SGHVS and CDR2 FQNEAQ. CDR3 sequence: CASSLGGLGDYNEQFF. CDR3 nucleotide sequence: TGTGCCAGCAGCTTAGGTGGACTAGGTGACTACAATGAGCAGTTCTTC.

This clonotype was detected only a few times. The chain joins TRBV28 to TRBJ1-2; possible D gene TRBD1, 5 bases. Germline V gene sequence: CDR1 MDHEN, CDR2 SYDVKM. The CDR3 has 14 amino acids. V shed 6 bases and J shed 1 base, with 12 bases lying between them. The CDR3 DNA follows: TGTGCCAGCAGCCGCCGGGACCGTAACTATGGCTACACCTTC. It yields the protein CASSRRDRNYGYTF.

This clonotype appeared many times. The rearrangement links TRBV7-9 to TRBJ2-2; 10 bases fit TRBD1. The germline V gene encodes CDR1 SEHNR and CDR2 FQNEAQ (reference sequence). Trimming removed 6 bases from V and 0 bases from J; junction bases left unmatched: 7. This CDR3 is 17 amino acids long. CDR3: CASSSRTGGPNTGELFF. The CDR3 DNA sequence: TGTGCCAGCAGTTCGCGGACAGGGGGTCCGAACACCGGGGAGCTGTTTTTT.

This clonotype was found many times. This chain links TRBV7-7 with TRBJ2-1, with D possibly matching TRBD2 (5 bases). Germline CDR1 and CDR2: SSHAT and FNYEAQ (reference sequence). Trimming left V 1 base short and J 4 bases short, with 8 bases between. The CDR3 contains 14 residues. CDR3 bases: TGTGCCAGCAGCTTAGGTGGAGGATACAATGAGCAGTTCTTC. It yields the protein CASSLGGGYNEQFF.

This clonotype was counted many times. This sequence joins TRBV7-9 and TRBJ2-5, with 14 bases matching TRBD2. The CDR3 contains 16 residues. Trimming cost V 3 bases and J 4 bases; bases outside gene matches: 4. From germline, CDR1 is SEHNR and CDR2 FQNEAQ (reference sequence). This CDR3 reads CASSFGLAGGGETQYF. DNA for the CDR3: TGTGCCAGCAGCTTCGGACTAGCGGGGGGCGGAGAGACCCAGTACTTC.

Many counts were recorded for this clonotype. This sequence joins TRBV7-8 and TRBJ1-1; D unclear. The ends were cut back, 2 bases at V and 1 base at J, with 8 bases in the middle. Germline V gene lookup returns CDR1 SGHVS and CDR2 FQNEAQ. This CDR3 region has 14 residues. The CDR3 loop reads CASSLSFRNTEAFF. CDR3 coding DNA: TGTGCCAGCAGCTTATCGTTTAGGAACACTGAAGCTTTCTTT.

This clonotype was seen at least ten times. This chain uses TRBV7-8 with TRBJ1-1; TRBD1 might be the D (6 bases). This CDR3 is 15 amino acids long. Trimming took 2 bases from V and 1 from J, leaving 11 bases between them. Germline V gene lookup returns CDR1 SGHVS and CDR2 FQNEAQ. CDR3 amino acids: CASSLQGPGNTEAFF. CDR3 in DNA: TGTGCCAGCAGCTTACAGGGGCCGGGGAACACTGAAGCTTTCTTT.

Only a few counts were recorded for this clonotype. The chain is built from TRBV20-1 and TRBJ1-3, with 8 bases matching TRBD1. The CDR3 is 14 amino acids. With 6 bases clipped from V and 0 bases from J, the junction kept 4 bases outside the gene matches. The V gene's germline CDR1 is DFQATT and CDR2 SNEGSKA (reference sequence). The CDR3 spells CSALGQDSGNTIYF. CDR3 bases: TGCAGTGCCCTGGGACAGGACTCTGGAAACACCATATATTTT.

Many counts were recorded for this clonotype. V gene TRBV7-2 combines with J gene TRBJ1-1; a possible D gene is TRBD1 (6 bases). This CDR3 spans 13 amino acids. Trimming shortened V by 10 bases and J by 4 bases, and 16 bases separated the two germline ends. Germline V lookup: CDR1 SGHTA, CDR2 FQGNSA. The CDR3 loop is CATKGGASTEAFF. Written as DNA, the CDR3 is TGTGCCACCAAAGGGGGAGCGTCCACTGAAGCTTTCTTT.

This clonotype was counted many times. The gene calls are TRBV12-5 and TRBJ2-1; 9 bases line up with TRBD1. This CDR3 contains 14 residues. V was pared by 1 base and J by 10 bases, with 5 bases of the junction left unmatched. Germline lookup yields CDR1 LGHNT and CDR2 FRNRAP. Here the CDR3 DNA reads TGTGCTAGTGGTTTGGGGACAGGGGAGGAGGAGCAGTTCTTC. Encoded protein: CASGLGTGEEEQFF.

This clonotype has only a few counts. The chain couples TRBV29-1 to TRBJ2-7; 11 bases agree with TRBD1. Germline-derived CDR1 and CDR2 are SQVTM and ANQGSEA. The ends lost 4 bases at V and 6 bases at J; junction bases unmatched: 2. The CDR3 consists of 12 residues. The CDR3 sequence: CSVGTGGPEQYF. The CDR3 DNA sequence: TGCAGCGTTGGGACAGGGGGCCCCGAGCAGTACTTC.

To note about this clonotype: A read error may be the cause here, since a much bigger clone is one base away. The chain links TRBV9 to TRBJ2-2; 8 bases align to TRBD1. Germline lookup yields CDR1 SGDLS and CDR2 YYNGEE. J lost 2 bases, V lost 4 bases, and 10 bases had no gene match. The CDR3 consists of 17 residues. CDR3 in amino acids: CASSSSRGQANTGELFF. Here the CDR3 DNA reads TGTGCCAGCAGCTCGTCGAGGGGACAGGCCAACACCGGGGAGCTGTTTTTT.

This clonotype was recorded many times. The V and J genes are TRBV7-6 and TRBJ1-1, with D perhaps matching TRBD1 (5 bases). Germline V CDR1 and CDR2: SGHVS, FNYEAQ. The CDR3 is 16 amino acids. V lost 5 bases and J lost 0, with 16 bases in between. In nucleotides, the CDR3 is TGTGCCAGCAGCCCCCGCGCGGGACCCATGAACACTGAAGCTTTCTTT. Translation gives CASSPRAGPMNTEAFF.

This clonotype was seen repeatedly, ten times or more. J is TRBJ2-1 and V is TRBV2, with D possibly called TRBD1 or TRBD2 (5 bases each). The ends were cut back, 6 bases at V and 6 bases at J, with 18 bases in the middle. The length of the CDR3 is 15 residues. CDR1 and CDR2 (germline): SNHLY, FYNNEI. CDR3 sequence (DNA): TGTGCCAGCAGCCCGGGACCAGGACCCCTCAATGAGCAGTTCTTC. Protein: CASSPGPGPLNEQFF.